This TCR beta chain was sequenced in a study of spatial heterogeneity in lung cancer (dated by TCRdb to the late 2010s). Background for the entire study: Beta-chain transcripts were consistently detected in greater numbers than alpha-chain transcripts, which likely reflects a higher abundance of beta-chain transcripts. At surgery, both alpha and beta chains were TCR-sequenced in about 200 tumor regions, fewer than 80 matched nontumor lung samples and some 60 PBMC samples. TCR alpha and beta repertoires were quantitatively compared across multiple tumor regions, matched nontumor lung and blood in non-small cell lung cancer. Nonsynonymous mutation counts, determined by whole-exome sequencing of tumor tissue, were related to TCR repertoire features. In the raw uncorrected reads, each unique combination of TCR and UMI appeared more than ten times on average. Points the paper makes about the study in general: Ubiquitous expanded tumor TCRs were detected in blood more often at tumor resection than at routine follow-up. Additional single-cell paired TCR alpha and beta sequencing was considered necessary to confirm, at a functional level, the hypothesis that regional TCRs recognize regional mutations.

To prepare the library, 5' RACE was applied. The instrument given in TCRdb is NextSeq 500. To allow correction of PCR and sequencing errors, the TCR library protocol tagged every TCR cDNA molecule with a unique molecular identifier. The study's processing was this. TCR identification, UMI-based error correction and CDR3 extraction were all carried out with Decombinator tools. TCRs above a frequency of 2 per 1,000, corresponding to the top 1% of the tumor frequency distribution, were defined as expanded. Renyi diversity was calculated using the R vegan package after each repertoire was subsampled 100 times to 5,000 TCRs. CDR3 similarity networks were built from amino acid triplet string-kernel similarity, with CDR3s being connected when pairwise similarity was above 0.82. In-frame beta chains were kept once TCRdb had trimmed the public reads at Q25 with fastp and called clones with MiXCR. Entries that share a CDR3 protein sequence are merged under the most common genes and DNA. The V and J calls shown here were made by TCRdb, not taken from the authors' results. This sample lists under 14,000 distinct CDR3 sequences; about 6.3% were detected once. In total, the top ten clones hold 28% of the sample.

By share, this clonotype ranks as medium-sized (0.01 to 0.1%). No antigen is known for it. Per-base quality was not reported, and no clone a single base away is much larger than it. Little can be read into the size of this beta chain, an off-target read in a library designed for alpha chains. Reading the label with the study, this specimen's time point is: sample taken at primary tumor resection. Without any cell sorting, TCR sequencing was performed on whole RNA extracted either from tumor and nontumor lung tissue or from cryopreserved PBMC samples. The donors were some 72 patients from the lung TRACERx cohort who had early-stage, untreated non-small cell lung cancer. A patient was chosen for TCR sequencing only when enough RNA was available from at least two tumor regions. The CDR3 covers 14 residues, taking in both the cysteine and the phenylalanine. Kept here is only the CDR3 DNA, which spans 42 bases and is read in frame from base 1. V is pruned by 6 bases and J by 1 base, leaving 5 bases of the junction without a gene match. Per the germline V gene, MDHEN is the CDR1 and SYDVKM is the CDR2.

Recombination joined TRBV28 with TRBJ2-7; a stretch of 8 junction bases matches TRBD1. The origin of this receptor is a male donor with early-stage non-small cell lung cancer. This material consisted of PBMCs, taken at surgery. The DNA sequence is given as TGTGCCAGCAGGTCCGGGACAGGTTCCTACGAGCAGTACTTC. This codes for CASRSGTGSYEQYF.